This entry is about one TCR beta chain. As yet, its antigen is unknown. This specimen comes from a study of blood T cells in healthy people across ages. Study conclusions and caveats: It was not known whether donors were CMV positive (a possible confounder of expanded clonotype changes).

Sample-barcoded 5' priming and a J-beta primer mix drove a second PCR of about 6 to 12 cycles. Each of the cDNA molecules was tagged by a template-switch adaptor with 12 random nucleotides. A single record per CDR3 protein comes from TCRdb applying MiXCR to the 5' RACE reads. This table has under 700,000 distinct CDR3 sequences, about 25% appearing once. The germline gives CDR1 GTSNPN, CDR2 SVGIG (reference sequence). V shed 0 bases and J shed 6 bases, with 23 bases lying between them. This CDR3 region has 17 residues. Whenever a sample was processed, at least 6.5 million PBMCs were isolated. These data were also reused for a study on T cells of mothers and their children. That work states: Reads recorded for TCR beta CDR3 numbered over 8.5 million per mother and roughly 3 million per child.

This chain links TRBV30 with TRBJ1-2; no firm D call. Material: blood. The TCR comes from a boy aged 5 to 17 in good health. CDR3 protein: CAWSVWGLAVPRDGYTF. CDR3 nucleotide sequence: TGTGCCTGGAGTGTATGGGGTCTCGCGGTTCCGCGGGATGGCTACACCTTC.